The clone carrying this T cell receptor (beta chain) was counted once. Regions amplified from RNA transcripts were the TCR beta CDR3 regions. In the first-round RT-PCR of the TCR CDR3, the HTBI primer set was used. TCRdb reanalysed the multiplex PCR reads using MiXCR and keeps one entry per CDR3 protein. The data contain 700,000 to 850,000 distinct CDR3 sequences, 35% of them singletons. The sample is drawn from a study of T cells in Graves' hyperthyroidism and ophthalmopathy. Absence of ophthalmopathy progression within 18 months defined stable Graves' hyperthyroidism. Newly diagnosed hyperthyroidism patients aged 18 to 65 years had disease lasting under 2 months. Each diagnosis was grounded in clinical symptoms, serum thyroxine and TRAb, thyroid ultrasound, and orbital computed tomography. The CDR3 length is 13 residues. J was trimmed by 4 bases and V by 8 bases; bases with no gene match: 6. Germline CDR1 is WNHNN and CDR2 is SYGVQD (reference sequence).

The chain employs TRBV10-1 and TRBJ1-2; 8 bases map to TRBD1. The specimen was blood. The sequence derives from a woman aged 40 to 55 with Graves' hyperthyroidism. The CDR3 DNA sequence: TGCGCCAGCCTCGGCCAGGGGGCCTATGGCTACACCTTC. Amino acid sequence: CASLGQGAYGYTF.